This entry lists 15 T cell receptor beta chains sequenced from one sample in a study of T cell repertoires in cytomegalovirus infection. Using its own MiXCR run on the reads, TCRdb lists one record per CDR3 protein. The sample records about half a million distinct CDR3 sequences, more than 30% being singletons. No antigens are known for them. The sequencing here drew on cultured PBMCs, taken from culture after CMV antigen stimulation. These TCRs come from a human donor in good health (CMV status not recorded). Some clones in this sample may be carry-over from other donors' samples.

This clonotype was seen once. J is TRBJ2-1 and V is TRBV20-1; 9 bases fit TRBD2. The germline gives CDR1 DFQATT, CDR2 SNEGSKA (reference sequence). The CDR3 is 14 residues long. Trimming removed 8 bases from V and 0 bases from J; junction bases left unmatched: 5. In DNA, the CDR3 is TGCAGTACTGGGACTAGCATCTCCTACAATGAGCAGTTCTTC. Protein sequence: CSTGTSISYNEQFF.

This chain links TRBV7-8 with TRBJ2-1; 7 bases agree with TRBD2. The CDR3 spans 16 residues. V lost 4 bases and J lost 7; bases outside the gene matches: 13. The germline V gene encodes CDR1 SGHVS and CDR2 FQNEAQ. The CDR3 reads CASSSQLAGEGNEQFF. The CDR3 nucleotides read TGTGCCAGCAGCTCACAGCTGGCGGGAGAGGGAAATGAGCAGTTCTTC.

This rearrangement joins TRBV27 to TRBJ2-1; 8 nucleotides agree with TRBD1. The CDR3 runs 18 residues. With 4 bases clipped from V and 2 bases from J, the junction kept 13 bases outside the gene matches. CDR1 is MNHEY, CDR2 SMNVEV, per germline (reference sequence). DNA for the CDR3: TGTGCCAGCAGTTCCATCGGACAGGGCCCATCCACCTACAATGAGCAGTTCTTC. This gives the protein CASSSIGQGPSTYNEQFF.

The rearrangement links TRBV6-5 to TRBJ2-3; D unclear. CDR3 length: 13 residues. Deletions cut 2 bases from V and 4 bases from J, with 7 bases between. Germline-derived CDR1 and CDR2 are MNHEY and SVGAGI. CDR3 DNA sequence: TGTGCCAGCAGTTACGACGTAGCAGATACGCAGTATTTT. This codes for CASSYDVADTQYF.

The table lists this clonotype with a few counts. V and J are TRBV5-1 and TRBJ1-2; tentatively, D is TRBD1 (5 bases). Trimming cost V 0 bases and J 4 bases, with 16 bases left between them. The CDR3 spans 16 residues. Germline assignment: CDR1 SGHRS and CDR2 YFSETQ. In DNA form, the CDR3 reads TGCGCCAGCAGCTTGGTTGTCAGGGAAGCTGCCTATGGCTACACCTTC. It codes for CASSLVVREAAYGYTF. The full variable domain, in which reference TRBV5-1 and TRBJ1-2 provide the parts outside the CDR3, is KAGVTQTPRYLIKTRGQQVTLSCSPISGHRSVSWYQQTPGQGLQFLFEYFSETQRNKGNFPGRFSGRQFSNSRSEMNVSTLELGDSALYLCASSLVVREAAYGYTFGSGTRLTVV.

J is TRBJ2-3 and V is TRBV7-2; TRBD2 aligns across 8 bases. The CDR3 loop spans 15 amino acids. From germline, CDR1 is SGHTA and CDR2 FQGNSA. The V segment lost 4 bases and the J segment 4 bases; nucleotides outside the gene matches: 7. The CDR3 reads CASSSSGTRADTQYF. DNA for the CDR3: TGTGCCAGCAGCTCATCCGGGACTAGGGCAGATACGCAGTATTTT.

This clonotype showed up just a few times. V is TRBV11-2 and J is TRBJ1-3, with unresolved D. V was clipped by 5 bases and J by 0 bases, with 11 bases between them. Germline-derived CDR1 and CDR2 are SGHAT and FQNNGV. This CDR3 has 15 amino acids. This CDR3 is CASSQTASSGNTIYF. CDR3 sequence (DNA): TGTGCCAGCAGCCAGACGGCGAGCTCTGGAAACACCATATATTTT.

This clonotype was counted only a few times. The chain recombines TRBV5-1 with TRBJ2-5, with D possibly TRBD1 on 5 matching bases. V shed 0 bases and J shed 4 bases, with 7 bases lying between them. Germline-derived CDR1 and CDR2 are SGHRS and YFSETQ. CDR3 size: 13 residues. For the CDR3, the DNA is TGCGCCAGCAGCTTGGAGGGGTCAGAGACCCAGTACTTC. Its translation: CASSLEGSETQYF.

The chain uses TRBV4-3 and TRBJ2-3, with D perhaps TRBD2 (6 bases). Germline values: CDR1 LGHNA, CDR2 YSLEER. There are 15 residues in the CDR3. Trimming left V 3 bases short and J 10 bases short, with 20 bases between. The CDR3 loop reads CASSQATGLIMAQYF. CDR3 DNA sequence: TGCGCCAGCAGCCAGGCTACGGGACTCATAATGGCGCAGTATTTT.

The chain is built from TRBV7-9 and TRBJ2-5, with 9 bases aligning to TRBD2. The germline gives CDR1 SEHNR, CDR2 FQNEAQ (reference sequence). J was trimmed by 4 bases and V by 8 bases; bases with no gene match: 8. This CDR3 has 14 amino acids. The CDR3 DNA is TGTGCCAGCGAATTCAGCGGGAGGACAGAGACCCAGTACTTC. This translates into CASEFSGRTETQYF.

A few counts support this clonotype. V is TRBV7-9 and J is TRBJ2-1, with 9 bases identical to TRBD2. The CDR3 is 15 residues long. J gave up 6 bases and V 5 bases, and 8 bases lay outside the gene matches. The germline V gene encodes CDR1 SEHNR and CDR2 FQNEAQ (reference sequence). The CDR3 DNA follows: TGTGCCAGCAGCAAAGCGGGAGGTCCTATCAATGAGCAGTTCTTC. It specifies CASSKAGGPINEQFF.

This clonotype was found once. The J gene is TRBJ2-1, the V gene TRBV2, with 9 bases identical to TRBD1. There are 13 residues in the CDR3. Germline CDR1 SNHLY, CDR2 FYNNEI. Trimming took 8 bases from V and 7 from J; bases not matched to a gene: 6. In nucleotides, the CDR3 is TGTGCCAGCGACCGGGACAGGGATAATGAGCAGTTCTTC. As protein: CASDRDRDNEQFF.

The chain carries TRBV7-3 and TRBJ1-1, with D perhaps matching TRBD1 (6 bases). The V and J ends lost 0 bases and 2 bases respectively, with 10 bases between them. CDR1 is SGHTA, CDR2 FQGTGA, per germline. The CDR3 covers 15 residues. CDR3 loop: CASSLTTGINTEAFF. The CDR3 nucleotides are TGTGCCAGCAGCTTAACTACAGGGATTAACACTGAAGCTTTCTTT.

The chain uses TRBV7-9 and TRBJ2-5; D remains unclear. V gave up 2 bases and J gave up 3 bases, with 7 bases separating them. Germline CDR1 and CDR2: SEHNR and FQNEAQ (reference sequence). The CDR3 loop spans 13 amino acids. The CDR3 nucleotides are TGTGCCAGCAGCTTAACAACCGAAGAGACCCAGTACTTC. Translation gives CASSLTTEETQYF.

The chain joins TRBV6-5 to TRBJ2-7; TRBD1 matches 11 bases. Germline CDR1 is MNHEY and CDR2 is SVGAGI. J lost 3 bases, V lost 6 bases, and 4 bases had no gene match. The CDR3 runs to 14 residues. This CDR3 reads CASRRGTGGYEQYF. The CDR3 coding sequence is TGTGCCAGCAGGAGGGGGACAGGGGGCTACGAGCAGTACTTC.